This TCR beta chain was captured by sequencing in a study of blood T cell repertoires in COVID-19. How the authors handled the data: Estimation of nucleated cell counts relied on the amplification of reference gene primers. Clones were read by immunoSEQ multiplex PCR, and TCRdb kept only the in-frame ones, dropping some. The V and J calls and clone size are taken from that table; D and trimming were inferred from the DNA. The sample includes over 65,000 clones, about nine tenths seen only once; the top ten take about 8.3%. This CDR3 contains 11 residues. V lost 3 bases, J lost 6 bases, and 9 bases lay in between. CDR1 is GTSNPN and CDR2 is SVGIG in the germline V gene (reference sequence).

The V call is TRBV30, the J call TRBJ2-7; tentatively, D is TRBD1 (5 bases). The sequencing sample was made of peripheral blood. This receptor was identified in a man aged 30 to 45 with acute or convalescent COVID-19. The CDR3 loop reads CAWSQGSEQYF. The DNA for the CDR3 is TGTGCCTGGAGCCAGGGTTCCGAGCAGTACTTC.